One and the same sample provided the 9 T cell receptor beta chains below, sequenced in a study of radiotherapy plus CTLA-4 blockade in lung cancer. Generated by immunoSEQ multiplex PCR, the TCRdb table keeps only in-frame clones and is missing some. The sample includes about 94,000 clones, roughly 80% of them seen just once. Sequenced here: peripheral blood, sampled from a patient treated with radiotherapy plus ipilimumab. These receptor sequences come from a human donor with non-small cell lung cancer that progressed on radiotherapy plus ipilimumab.

The genes are TRBV19 and TRBJ2-3, with TRBD2 identical over 8 bases. This CDR3 spans 18 amino acids. V was clipped by 2 bases and J by 0 bases; unmatched bases: 10. Germline CDR1 LNHDA, CDR2 SQIVND (reference sequence). The CDR3 protein is CASSIFWPAGESTDTQYF. The CDR3 DNA follows: TGTGCCAGTAGTATATTTTGGCCAGCGGGAGAGAGCACAGATACGCAGTATTTT.

This clone was detected only a few times. The chain joins TRBV12-5 to TRBJ1-2; D gene unclear. Deletions cut 1 base from V and 8 bases from J, with 11 bases between. CDR1 is LGHNT and CDR2 is FRNRAP in the germline V gene. The CDR3 runs to 13 residues. In nucleotides, the CDR3 is TGTGCTAGTGGTTTGGGGCAGAGCCTGGGCTACACCTTC. Residues: CASGLGQSLGYTF.

The rearrangement uses TRBV2 and TRBJ2-7, with D possibly TRBD2 on 6 matching bases. Trimming left V 7 bases short and J 2 bases short, with 15 bases between. The germline V gene has CDR1 SNHLY and CDR2 FYNNEI. CDR3 length: 14 amino acids. The CDR3 loop reads CASMSRGPPYEQYF. CDR3 nucleotide sequence: TGTGCCAGCATGTCGCGGGGCCCCCCCTACGAGCAGTACTTC.

The V and J genes are TRBV19 and TRBJ1-2, with 7 bases lining up with TRBD1. V trimming: 6 bases; J trimming: 6 bases; junction bases outside the gene matches: 13. The CDR3 loop spans 15 amino acids. Per the germline V gene, CDR1 is LNHDA and CDR2 is SQIVND (reference sequence). The CDR3 here is CASSSTGLPNHGYTF. CDR3 sequence (DNA): TGTGCCAGTAGCTCGACAGGGTTACCCAACCATGGCTACACCTTC.

The chain carries TRBV6-1 and TRBJ2-2, with TRBD1 as a possible D gene (5 bases). The V end lost 2 bases, the J end lost 0 bases, and 13 bases lay between the germline ends. This CDR3 has 17 residues. Germline loops: CDR1 MNHNS, CDR2 SASEGT. This CDR3 is CASSERTQAANTGELFF. Written as DNA, the CDR3 is TGTGCCAGCAGTGAAAGGACACAGGCCGCGAACACCGGGGAGCTGTTTTTT.

This clone was picked up one time. The chain carries TRBV7-2 and TRBJ2-1; D remains ambiguous. The ends were cut back, 5 bases at V and 2 bases at J, with 16 bases in the middle. Germline CDR1 is SGHTA and CDR2 is FQGNSA. CDR3 length equals 16 residues. The CDR3 reads CASSPRRGLAYNEQFF. DNA of the CDR3: TGTGCCAGCAGCCCCCGGCGTGGGCTAGCCTACAATGAGCAGTTCTTC.

The CDR3 coding sequence is TGTGCCAGCAGCTTAGGCGAATACAATGAGCAGTTCTTC. Amino acid sequence: CASSLGEYNEQFF. The genes are TRBV7-9 and TRBJ2-1; D gene ambiguous. V was pared by 1 base and J by 4 bases, with 5 bases between. Germline CDR1 reads SEHNR; CDR2 reads FQNEAQ (reference sequence). The CDR3 length is 13 residues. The full variable domain, with the rest looked up from reference TRBV7-9 and TRBJ2-1, is DTGVSQNPRHKITKRGQNVTFRCDPISEHNRLYWYRQTLGQGPEFLTYFQNEAQLEKSRLLSDRFSAERPKGSFSTLEIQRTEQGDSAMYLCASSLGEYNEQFFGPGTRLTVL.

This chain uses TRBV5-1 with TRBJ2-3, with D possibly called TRBD1 or TRBD2 (6 bases each). V lost 2 bases to trimming and J lost 6 bases, with 16 bases between them. This CDR3 comprises 15 residues. CDR1 is SGHRS, CDR2 YFSETQ, per germline. CDR3 loop: CASSLRGAREDTQYF. As DNA, the CDR3 is TGCGCCAGCAGCTTAAGGGGGGCCCGAGAGGATACGCAGTATTTT.

The V and J genes are TRBV5-6 and TRBJ1-2; 7 bases match TRBD1. The CDR3 is made up of 14 amino acids. Germline loops: CDR1 SGHDT, CDR2 YYEEEE. Trimming cost V 6 bases and J 0 bases; bases outside gene matches: 5. The CDR3 DNA reads TGTGCCAGCATAGGGGGCTCAGCTAACTATGGCTACACCTTC. Protein: CASIGGSANYGYTF.